This T cell receptor (beta chain) was documented in a study of post-analysis software for immune sequencing data. Study in general: The disease courses covered relapsing-remitting, secondary progressive and progressive-relapsing multiple sclerosis.

The study, taken as a whole, reports: Normalized Chao1 diversity was significantly reduced in patients versus controls. F-measure co-clustering was strong for batch-matched samples. TRBV5-6, TRBV5-1 and TRBV20-1 were among several TRBV segments more frequent in patients than controls.

Every TCR beta cDNA library bore unique molecular identifiers. In TCRdb, the PCR reads were re-called with MiXCR into one record per CDR3 protein. Seen here are a few hundred thousand distinct CDR3 sequences, around 33% observed once, and the top ten hold around an eighth. The CDR3 has 17 residues. With 3 bases removed from V and 5 bases from J, the gap between germline ends came to 22 bases. Per the germline V gene, CDR1 is LNHNV and CDR2 is YYDKDF (reference sequence). Of note for this clonotype: Antigen: not known.

The sequenced sample was blood. This chain connects TRBV15 to TRBJ1-2, with D maybe TRBD1 (6 bases). The sequence came from a girl aged 5 to 17 with multiple sclerosis. The CDR3 here is CATSRAPPGHGRYGYTF. In DNA form, the CDR3 reads TGTGCCACCAGCAGGGCCCCTCCGGGACACGGTCGGTATGGCTACACCTTC.